The sample holds a few counts of the clone carrying this T cell receptor (beta chain). Its cognate antigen is unknown. Each CDR3 protein gets one entry after TCRdb re-called the reads with MiXCR. This sample has about 570,000 distinct CDR3 sequences, with under 45% found just once. The data are from a study of T cell repertoires in cytomegalovirus infection. Looking at the study overall: From public TCR beta signatures came an indication of both CMV infection and matching HLA type.

Findings and caveats of the study: The ex vivo response was dominated by HLA-C-restricted CMV-specific TCR beta clonotypes.

Specimen: cultured PBMCs, collected from culture after CMV antigen stimulation. This clonotype was obtained from a human donor in good health (CMV status not recorded). Some clones in this sample may be carry-over from other donors' samples.

CDR3 nucleotide sequence: TGTGCCAGCAGTGAAAGAAGACGCAGGGTAGAGGAGACCCAGTACTTC. It is translated as CASSERRRRVEETQYF. This rearrangement joins TRBV6-1 to TRBJ2-5; maybe TRBD1 (5 bases). CDR3 length: 16 residues. Per the germline V gene, CDR1 is MNHNS and CDR2 is SASEGT. Trimming took off 2 bases at V and 5 bases at J, with 18 bases between the two ends.